This T cell receptor (beta chain) appears in the sequencing data of a study of T cell repertoires in cytomegalovirus infection. The overall study: Both a matching HLA type and CMV infection were indicated by public TCR beta signatures. Regarding the study as a whole: In two of eight donors, the top clonotype was HLA-C-restricted CMV-specific.

MiXCR, applied by TCRdb to the reads, yields one record per CDR3 protein. The sample yields around 300,000 distinct CDR3 sequences, approximately 25% seen once. The sample holds a few counts of this clonotype. Antigen: not known. Germline V gene data show CDR1 as DFQATT and CDR2 as SNEGSKA (reference sequence). There are 14 residues in the CDR3. V shed 1 base, J shed 6 bases, and the junction held 5 bases outside the gene matches. The receptor was isolated from a human donor in good health (CMV status not recorded). Some clones in this sample may be carry-over from other donors' samples. This sequence joins TRBV20-1 and TRBJ2-2; TRBD2 matches at 7 bases. The sequencing here drew on cultured PBMCs, taken from culture after CMV antigen stimulation. CDR3 loop: CSARGGGSPGELFF. The CDR3 DNA sequence: TGCAGTGCTAGAGGGGGCGGGAGCCCCGGGGAGCTGTTTTTT.